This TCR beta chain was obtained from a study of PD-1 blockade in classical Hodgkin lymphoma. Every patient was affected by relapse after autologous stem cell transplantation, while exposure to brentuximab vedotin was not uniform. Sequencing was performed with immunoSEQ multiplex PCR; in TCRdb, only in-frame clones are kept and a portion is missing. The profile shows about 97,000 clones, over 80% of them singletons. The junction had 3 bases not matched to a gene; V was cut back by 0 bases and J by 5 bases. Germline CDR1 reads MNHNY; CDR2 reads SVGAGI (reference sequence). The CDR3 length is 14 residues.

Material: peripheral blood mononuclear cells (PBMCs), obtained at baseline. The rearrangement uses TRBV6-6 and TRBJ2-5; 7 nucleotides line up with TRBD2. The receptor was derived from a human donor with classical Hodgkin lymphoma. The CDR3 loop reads CASSYSVAGETQYF. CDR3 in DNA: TGTGCCAGCAGTTACTCGGTAGCGGGCGAGACCCAGTACTTC.